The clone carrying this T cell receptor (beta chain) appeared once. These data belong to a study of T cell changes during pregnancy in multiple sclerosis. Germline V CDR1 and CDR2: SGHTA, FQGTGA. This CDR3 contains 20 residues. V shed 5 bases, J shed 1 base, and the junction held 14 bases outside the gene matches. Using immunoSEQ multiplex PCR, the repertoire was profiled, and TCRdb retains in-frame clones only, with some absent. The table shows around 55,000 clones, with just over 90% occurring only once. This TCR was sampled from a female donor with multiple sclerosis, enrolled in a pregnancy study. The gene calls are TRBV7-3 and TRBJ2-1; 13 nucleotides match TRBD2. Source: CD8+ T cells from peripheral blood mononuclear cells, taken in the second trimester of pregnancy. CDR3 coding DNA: TGTGCCAGCAGCCCGGGACTAGCGGGATTCGGTGGTGGGTCCTACAATGAGCAGTTCTTC. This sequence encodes CASSPGLAGFGGGSYNEQFF.